This T cell receptor (beta chain) was sequenced during a study of shared clonotypes between healthy human individuals. Each subset's genomic DNA was split evenly across several immunoSEQ plates. TCRdb's copy holds only in-frame clones and misses some; the assay was immunoSEQ multiplex PCR. The sample includes some 530,000 clones, approximately 80% of them seen just once. The V gene's germline CDR1 is LNHNV and CDR2 YYDKDF (reference sequence). The CDR3 has 16 amino acids. V was shortened by 0 bases and J by 0 bases, with 8 bases between the two germline ends. The chain combines TRBV15 with TRBJ2-2; D is ambiguous. The source of this sequence is a woman aged 40 to 49 in good health. Some clones in this sample may be carry-over from other donors' samples. Sequenced material: PBMCs. CDR3 DNA: TGTGCCACCAGCAGAGATTTAGCTCCGAACACCGGGGAGCTGTTTTTT. It codes for CATSRDLAPNTGELFF.